These 23 T cell receptor beta chains originate from one sample sequenced in a study of Ad26.COV2.S vaccination and SARS-CoV-2 variants (dated by TCRdb to the early 2020s). Libraries were prepared through the immunoSEQ multiplex PCR assay. In its TCRdb copy, this immuneACCESS table keeps in-frame sequences only and misses some clones. Where compared with another copy, unresolved V genes explain less than half of these, and the others have no known cause. Within this sample are roughly 390,000 clones, with about nine tenths of them counted one time only. The biggest ten clones account for approximately 3.7% of the sample. The intended sense of this specimen's treatment or condition label: some 20 received Ad26.COV2.S at low or high dose, single or two shots; about 5 received placebo; per-sample allocation not given. For vaccine and placebo recipients, repertoires were sequenced using samples collected on day 63 after the first injection.

The sequencing used peripheral blood, collected in a trial of Ad26.COV2.S vaccine versus placebo. These receptors all stem from a person aged 18-60 years who received the Ad26.COV2.S COVID-19 vaccine or a placebo.

This chain uses TRBV6-5 with TRBJ1-2; TRBD1 matches at 7 bases. The CDR3 contains 15 residues. Germline V CDR1 and CDR2: MNHEY, SVGAGI. V dropped 11 bases and J dropped 1; count of bases not matched to a gene: 13. The DNA for the CDR3 is TGTGCCGCTGCAAAGGGGGCGATCGGTAACTATGGCTACACCTTC. As protein: CAAAKGAIGNYGYTF.

The V gene is TRBV19, the J gene TRBJ2-7; 12 nucleotides match TRBD2. The CDR3 totals 14 residues. Per the germline V gene, CDR1 is LNHDA and CDR2 is SQIVND (reference sequence). V was pared by 5 bases and J by 4 bases, with 3 bases of the junction left unmatched. CDR3 nucleotide sequence: TGTGCCAGTAGTCCCGGGACTAGCGGGTACGAGCAGTACTTC. Translation: CASSPGTSGYEQYF.

This chain joins TRBV7-9 and TRBJ2-2; possible D gene TRBD1, 5 bases. The CDR3 loop spans 15 amino acids. Trimming cost V 1 base and J 7 bases, with 13 bases left between them. CDR1 and CDR2 from the germline V gene are SEHNR and FQNEAQ (reference sequence). The CDR3 spells CASSLGGRAIGELFF. The CDR3 DNA is TGTGCCAGCAGCTTAGGTGGCAGGGCGATCGGGGAGCTGTTTTTT.

The chain is built from TRBV27 and TRBJ1-2, with 8 bases matching TRBD1. The germline V gene has CDR1 MNHEY and CDR2 SMNVEV (reference sequence). The trim removed 3 bases at V and 4 bases at J, leaving 7 bases unmatched. This CDR3 is 15 amino acids long. The CDR3 nucleotides are TGTGCCAGCAGTTTGCTCCGGGACAGGTTCTATGGCTACACCTTC. It encodes CASSLLRDRFYGYTF.

This sequence joins TRBV5-1 and TRBJ2-7, with D possibly matching TRBD1 (6 bases). This CDR3 has 13 amino acids. V was pared by 4 bases and J by 1 base, with 9 bases between. CDR1 and CDR2 (germline): SGHRS, YFSETQ. The CDR3 nucleotides are TGCGCCAGCAGCGGGGGCGCATCCTACGAGCAGTACTTC. Protein sequence: CASSGGASYEQYF.

Comment on this clone: Other DNA sequences in the sample encode the same CDR3. The genes are TRBV3-1 (or the pseudogene TRBV3-2) and TRBJ2-7; no clear D gene. The V gene lost 4 bases and the J gene lost 1 base, with 2 bases spanning the gap. The CDR3 is made up of 11 amino acids. CDR1 and CDR2 (germline): LGHDT, YNNKEL (reference sequence). The DNA for the CDR3 is TGTGCCAGCAGCCGATCCTACGAGCAGTACTTC. Translating it yields CASSRSYEQYF.

The chain links TRBV20-1 to TRBJ2-3; the match to TRBD2 covers 8 bases. The CDR3 spans 15 residues. The germline gives CDR1 DFQATT, CDR2 SNEGSKA (reference sequence). V lost 3 bases and J lost 4; bases outside the gene matches: 9. CDR3 nucleotides: TGCAGTGCTAGTGGGACTAGAAGTATTGCAGATACGCAGTATTTT. The encoded protein is CSASGTRSIADTQYF.

The chain joins TRBV2 to TRBJ2-1; no reliable D call. The CDR3 consists of 14 residues. Germline CDR1 reads SNHLY; CDR2 reads FYNNEI. Trimming took off 3 bases at V and 0 bases at J, with 6 bases between the two ends. The CDR3 here is CASSDFSSYNEQFF. CDR3 coding DNA: TGTGCCAGCAGTGACTTCAGCTCCTACAATGAGCAGTTCTTC.

The chain carries TRBV3-1 (or the pseudogene TRBV3-2) and TRBJ2-5; 11 bases agree with TRBD2. With 0 bases clipped from V and 4 bases from J, the junction kept 4 bases outside the gene matches. The CDR3 has 16 residues. CDR1 LGHDT and CDR2 YNNKEL come from the germline V gene (reference sequence). The CDR3 DNA sequence: TGTGCCAGCAGCCAAGAGTTTAGCGGGGGGGCAGAGACCCAGTACTTC. Translated, it gives CASSQEFSGGAETQYF.

This chain links TRBV3-1 (or the pseudogene TRBV3-2) with TRBJ2-5, with D perhaps TRBD2 (5 bases). Trimming took off 3 bases at V and 2 bases at J, with 13 bases between the two ends. Germline-derived CDR1 and CDR2 are LGHDT and YNNKEL (reference sequence). This CDR3 is 15 amino acids long. The CDR3 DNA sequence: TGTGCCAGCAGCCAGAGTTGGACTGAGCAAGAGACCCAGTACTTC. This translates into CASSQSWTEQETQYF.

The chain couples TRBV18 to TRBJ2-7; D is uncertain. This CDR3 has 13 amino acids. V lost 4 bases, J lost 7 bases, and 14 bases lay in between. Germline V CDR1 and CDR2: KGHSH, LQKENI. The CDR3 sequence: CASSRSDPEEQYF. The CDR3 nucleotides read TGTGCCAGCTCACGATCAGATCCGGAAGAGCAGTACTTC.

The gene calls are TRBV5-1 and TRBJ2-3; D not resolved. The CDR3 consists of 12 residues. V was pared by 4 bases and J by 2 bases, with 5 bases between. Looked up from germline, CDR1 is SGHRS and CDR2 is YFSETQ. CDR3 nucleotide sequence: TGCGCCAGCAGCACCAACACAGATACGCAGTATTTT. Protein sequence: CASSTNTDTQYF.

This chain joins TRBV12-5 and TRBJ1-2; D remains ambiguous. Germline CDR1 LGHNT, CDR2 FRNRAP. Trimming cost V 5 bases and J 3 bases, with 7 bases left between them. The CDR3 sequence is 12 residues long. The CDR3 DNA reads TGTGCTAGTGGTCCAAGTGACTATGGCTACACCTTC. This gives the protein CASGPSDYGYTF.

This rearrangement joins TRBV11-2 to TRBJ2-1, with TRBD2 matching over 7 bases. The CDR3 is 14 amino acids. Looked up from germline, CDR1 is SGHAT and CDR2 is FQNNGV. After removal of 0 bases from V and 10 bases from J, the junction contained 6 bases not matched to a gene. The CDR3: CASSLDPGLQEQFF. The CDR3 DNA reads TGTGCCAGCAGCTTAGACCCGGGACTACAGGAGCAGTTCTTC.

The chain links TRBV5-4 to TRBJ1-2; D remains ambiguous. V lost 3 bases, J lost 5 bases, and 8 bases lay in between. CDR3 size: 12 residues. Germline CDR1 SGHNT, CDR2 YYREEE (reference sequence). The CDR3 region has the DNA TGTGCCAGCAGCTCACAAGGGTATGGCTACACCTTC. Amino acids: CASSSQGYGYTF.

V and J are TRBV30 and TRBJ1-1; D remains unclear. CDR1 is GTSNPN, CDR2 SVGIG, per germline (reference sequence). The length of the CDR3 is 14 residues. V was cut by 2 bases and J by 4 bases, with 14 bases left in between. The CDR3 reads CAWSRGSVGTEAFF. The CDR3 nucleotides are TGTGCCTGGAGTCGCGGGTCTGTGGGCACTGAAGCTTTCTTT. Supplemented by reference TRBV30 and TRBJ1-1, the full variable domain reads SQTIHQWPATLVQPVGSPLSLECTVEGTSNPNLYWYRQAAGRGLQLLFYSVGIGQISSEVPQNLSASRPQDRQFILSSKKLLLSDSGFYLCAWSRGSVGTEAFFGQGTRLTVV.

This sequence joins TRBV4-2 and TRBJ1-4, with 10 positions matching TRBD1. Germline V gives CDR1 LGHNA, CDR2 YNFKEQ. Trimming cost V 4 bases and J 5 bases; bases outside gene matches: 7. CDR3 size: 16 residues. CDR3 region: CASSLEGTGENEKLFF. CDR3 in DNA: TGTGCCAGCAGCCTTGAAGGGACAGGGGAAAATGAAAAACTGTTTTTT.

The sample holds a few counts of this clone. The gene calls are TRBV30 and TRBJ1-1; D not resolved. CDR3 length equals 12 residues. V lost 4 bases to trimming and J lost 3 bases, with 9 bases between them. Germline lookup yields CDR1 GTSNPN and CDR2 SVGIG (reference sequence). In nucleotides, the CDR3 is TGTGCCTGGAACACGGACTACACTGAAGCTTTCTTT. Its protein product is CAWNTDYTEAFF.

The CDR3 coding sequence is TGCGCCAGCAGCTTGGTTCCATCACAAGAGACCCAGTACTTC. Translated: CASSLVPSQETQYF. The chain joins TRBV5-1 to TRBJ2-5; D is undetermined. V was trimmed by 0 bases and J by 2 bases, leaving 8 bases between them. Germline-derived CDR1 and CDR2 are SGHRS and YFSETQ. There are 14 residues in the CDR3. The variable domain in full, with the rest retrieved from reference TRBV5-1 and TRBJ2-5, is KAGVTQTPRYLIKTRGQQVTLSCSPISGHRSVSWYQQTPGQGLQFLFEYFSETQRNKGNFPGRFSGRQFSNSRSEMNVSTLELGDSALYLCASSLVPSQETQYFGPGTRLLVL.

The chain joins TRBV3-1 (or the pseudogene TRBV3-2) to TRBJ2-5, with TRBD1 matching over 7 bases. In germline, CDR1 is LGHDT, CDR2 YNNKEL (reference sequence). The trim removed 2 bases at V and 3 bases at J, leaving 9 bases unmatched. The CDR3 length is 16 residues. CDR3 bases: TGTGCCAGCAGCCAACAACCCCGACAGGGTAAAGAGACCCAGTACTTC. Its protein product is CASSQQPRQGKETQYF.

This chain links TRBV25-1 with TRBJ2-7; TRBD1 matches 8 bases. Germline CDR1 and CDR2: MGHDK and SYGVNS. Trimming at V came to 4 bases and at J to 1 base, leaving 9 bases not matched to a gene. There are 16 residues in the CDR3. The CDR3 sequence: CASSAPAQGGSYEQYF. The CDR3 DNA follows: TGTGCCAGCAGTGCCCCGGCACAGGGGGGATCCTACGAGCAGTACTTC.

V is TRBV2 and J is TRBJ1-4; the match to TRBD1 covers 8 bases. Germline CDR1 reads SNHLY; CDR2 reads FYNNEI. The CDR3 has 16 residues. Trimming removed 5 bases from V and 7 bases from J; junction bases left unmatched: 12. For the CDR3, the DNA is TGTGCCAGCAGTCCCAGCCCGCCAGGGGGCCGTGAAAAACTGTTTTTT. Encoded protein: CASSPSPPGGREKLFF.

This sequence joins TRBV5-1 and TRBJ1-2, with a weak D call TRBD1 (6 bases). The CDR3 sequence is 15 residues long. CDR1 and CDR2 from the germline V gene are SGHRS and YFSETQ. Trimming cost V 7 bases and J 0 bases, with 16 bases left between them. The DNA of the CDR3 is TGCGCCAGCGGGTACTGGGACAAAACTAACTATGGCTACACCTTC. Translating it yields CASGYWDKTNYGYTF.